Here is one TCR beta chain with its context. No antigen is known for it. Upon completion of about eleven days in culture, CD4+ T cells were isolated. Two-dose BNT162b2 or mRNA-1273 vaccination was given to participants. Germline CDR1 ENHRY, CDR2 SYGVKD. The CDR3 consists of 15 residues. The ends lost 2 bases at V and 2 bases at J; junction bases unmatched: 5. The data belong to a study of vaccination effects on CD4 cells after COVID-19. About the study: Post-vaccine specimens arrived a median 72 days past the second dose. After about 2 million PBMC were placed in each well, they were cultured with approximately 10 IU/ml IL-2 and roughly 10 ug/ml peptides.

Study-wide results and caveats: Researchers report that only 1 of 255 vaccine-induced clones in healthy vaccinees cross-reacted with common cold coronaviruses. Whether induced by infection or by vaccine, clones showed marked clonal contraction late after vaccination.

The table came from immunoSEQ multiplex PCR; TCRdb's copy has only in-frame clones and leaves some out. Here the sample spans 50,000 to 70,000 clones, less than 80% being singletons. The rearrangement uses TRBV10-3 and TRBJ2-5; 7 bases are a match to TRBD2. The specimen comprised CD4+ T cells from PBMCs cultured without peptide, sampled after COVID-19 vaccination. The TCR originated in a human donor who received a COVID-19 vaccine. CDR3 loop: CAISERAGVQETQYF. The CDR3 DNA is TGTGCCATCAGTGAGAGGGCGGGGGTACAAGAGACCCAGTACTTC.